This TCR beta chain came from a study of vaccination and CD4 T cells after COVID-19 (dated by TCRdb to the early 2020s). Some background on the complete study: Convalescent patients had a positive SARS-CoV-2 result on nasal swab PCR, and of these patients, nine had mild disease and one had severe disease. Six males and four females were included in the convalescent cohort, with two Hispanic individuals, seven Caucasians, two Asians and one multiracial person represented. Participants got two doses of the Pfizer-BioNTech BNT162b2 vaccine (n=8) or two doses of the Moderna mRNA-1273 vaccine (n=2). Post-COVID blood samples from convalescent patients were collected a median of around 100 days after diagnosis, with a range of 35 to 161 days. Post-vaccine blood samples were obtained a median of around 74 days after the second vaccine dose, with a range of about 12 to 241 days. The cultures were stimulated with overlapping spike peptide pools from SARS-CoV-2 and from the common cold coronaviruses HCoV-NL63, HCoV-OC43 and HCoV-229E. Control cultures used a CEFX viral epitope pool as positive control, an HIV-1 Nef peptide pool as negative control, or no peptide. In around nine COVID-19 convalescent patients and a handful of infection-naive healthy vaccine recipients, the spike-specific CD4+ TCR repertoire before mRNA vaccination was compared with the repertoire after mRNA vaccination. Broader findings and caveats from the paper: In convalescent patients, a median 86.3% of post-vaccine SARS-CoV-2-reactive clones were detected only after vaccination, and vaccine-specific priming was suggested by this finding. Of the vaccine-specific clones in convalescent patients, 304 of 307, or nearly all, reacted only to SARS-CoV-2 spike and did not cross-react with common cold coronaviruses. Only a relatively small number of convalescent patients were included in the study, and early timepoints following natural infection were not analyzed. The median number of SARS-CoV-2-reactive clonotypes rose from fewer than 25 after infection to roughly 38 after vaccination, but the change was not significant.

This specimen's treatment or condition label, interpreted: approximately 9-day PBMC culture with coronavirus spike peptide pools or control peptides (ViraFEST assay). The study used the ViraFEST assay, which expanded antigen-specific T cells with peptide pools and then identified expanded clonotypes by TCR sequencing. The convalescent patients' positive SARS-CoV-2 PCR tests fell between March and December 2020, which was before the Alpha, Beta and Delta variants emerged in the United States. Each well held 2.1 million or so PBMCs cultured in IMDM containing approximately 5% human AB serum and approximately 9.8 IU/ml IL-2, with roughly 10 ug/ml peptide pools added. On days 3 and 7, half of the culture medium was replaced with fresh IL-2-containing medium. Once the cells had been in culture for about 10 days, the EasySep CD4+ T cell isolation kit was used to isolate CD4+ T cells by negative selection. Ficoll-Paque Plus gradient centrifugation was used to isolate PBMCs from whole blood, and the isolated PBMCs were then either used fresh or cryopreserved at -140C. Culture conditions were generally each tested in triplicate wells.

This clonotype was counted between two and nine times. The clone's antigen remains unknown. The record has no base qualities; no much larger clone is one base away. The library was prepared using PCR. TCR sequencing of DNA from cultured CD4+ T cells used the Oncomine TCR Beta short-read assay at the Johns Hopkins FTIC core. The QIAamp micro DNA kit was used to extract genomic DNA from the cultured CD4+ T cells. Oncomine TCR Beta libraries from cultured CD4+ T cells were pooled using unique dual indexes and sequenced on an Illumina iSeq 100. The authors processed their data as follows. Non-productive sequences were filtered out, and CDR3s that did not start with C, did not end with F or W, or were shorter than 7 amino acids were discarded. Antigen-specific clonotypes were identified with the MANAFEST web application by comparing peptide-stimulated wells with reference and other culture wells. To be called positive, a clone needed an FDR below 0.05, an odds ratio above 5, and a productive frequency above 0.1% in at least two of three replicate wells. Clonotypes that were significantly expanded in both SARS-CoV-2 spike wells and at least one common cold coronavirus spike condition were defined as cross-reactive. Levenshtein distances (stringdist) and unrooted phylogenetic trees (ape) in R version 3.6.1 were used to assess CDR3 homology. In TCRdb, the public reads were trimmed at Q25 with fastp and aligned with MiXCR, with productive beta chains retained. Every distinct CDR3 protein forms one entry, paired with its most common genes and DNA. The authors' filters were not applied to this entry. The sample contains 20,000 to 25,000 distinct CDR3 sequences, 35% to 40% of them found a single time. About 5% of the sample is in the top ten clones.

CDR1 is given as SSHAT and CDR2 as FNYEAQ, both from the germline V gene (reference sequence). Relative to germline, V is 5 bases shorter and J is 0 bases shorter, with 7 bases between their ends. The CDR3, from cysteine to phenylalanine, totals 14 residues. The read is trimmed to its CDR3 DNA, 42 bases read in frame from base 1. Recombination joined TRBV7-7 with TRBJ2-2, with no reliable assignment of the D segment. This TCR was recovered from a human donor who had recovered from COVID-19. The input for sequencing was CD4+ T cells from blood, cultured in vitro, taken before SARS-CoV-2 vaccination. The nucleotide sequence is TGTGCCAGCAGCCCCGAAGCGAACACCGGGGAGCTGTTTTTT. Translated, it reads CASSPEANTGELFF.